Given below is one TCR beta chain in context. Germline values: CDR1 LNHDA, CDR2 SQIVND (reference sequence). This CDR3 is built from 12 residues. Trimming removed 3 bases from V and 3 bases from J, with 2 bases in between. Clones were read by immunoSEQ multiplex PCR, and TCRdb kept only the in-frame ones, dropping some. The data show about 35,000 clones, around 84% seen once. The source of the sample is a study of OX40 agonist ivuxolimab in advanced cancers. Overall study context: Having had anti-PD-1, anti-PD-L1 or anti-CTLA-4 therapy before was allowed, and approximately 40% had some.

The source was CD4+ or CD8+ T cells sorted from blood, collected in a trial of the OX40 agonist ivuxolimab. The TCR originated in an adult with an advanced solid tumor such as melanoma, head and neck, liver or kidney cancer. This chain uses TRBV19 with TRBJ2-2; no clear D. The CDR3 sequence: CASSIDTGELFF. The DNA of the CDR3 is TGTGCCAGTAGTATCGACACCGGGGAGCTGTTTTTT.